This is a list of T cell receptor beta chains from one sample in a study of T cell responses to AZD1222 COVID-19 vaccine. Sequencing was performed with immunoSEQ multiplex PCR; in TCRdb, only in-frame clones are kept and a portion is missing. The data contain 60,000 to 80,000 clones, roughly 75% of them seen just once; the ten biggest clones take up about 46%. The sample in question was peripheral blood, obtained 28 days after the second AZD1222 dose. The receptors were sampled from an adult who received the AZD1222 COVID-19 vaccine. Both conserved end residues are part of each CDR3. The D gene is left open where the match is weak. Size values are once, few and many counts, or a class for expanded clones, and some rows have none.

j_call d_call v_call clone_size cdr3_nt cdr3_aa
TRBJ1-1 NA TRBV11-3 few TGTGCCAGCAGCGCCTCGGGACAAGGGAACACTGAAGCTTTCTTT CASSASGQGNTEAFF
TRBJ1-4 NA TRBV18 NA TGTGCCAGCTCACCAAACGGAGGGGAGGGTGAAAAACTGTTTTTT CASSPNGGEGEKLFF
TRBJ2-5 TRBD2 TRBV29-1 few TGCAGCGTCGAGTGGGGACTAGCGGAGACCCAGTACTTC CSVEWGLAETQYF
TRBJ1-5 NA TRBV28 NA TGTGCCAGCAGTTTAGATTTCAATCAGCCCCAGCATTTT CASSLDFNQPQHF
TRBJ2-7 NA TRBV7-3 NA TGTGCCAGCAGCCTGGATGGGACAAGCGAGCAGTACTTC CASSLDGTSEQYF
TRBJ1-1 NA TRBV19 NA TGTGCCAGTAGTATAGTCTCCGGGACACAGAACACTGAAGCTTTCTTT CASSIVSGTQNTEAFF
TRBJ2-2 TRBD2 TRBV28 few TGTGCCAGCAGTTTAGTTTCAGGGACAGGACTAGCGGGGGCCACCGGGGAGCTGTTTTTT CASSLVSGTGLAGATGELFF
TRBJ1-6 NA TRBV18 NA TGTGCCTCCAACCAGGGACATGATAATTCACCCCTCCACTTT CASNQGHDNSPLHF
TRBJ2-2 NA TRBV3-1/TRBV3-2 NA TGTGCCAGCAGCCCGACAGGTTCCGCCGGGGAGCTGTTTTTT CASSPTGSAGELFF
TRBJ1-1 NA TRBV7-9 NA TGTGCCAGCAGCTTCTGGGGGCGGGATGACACTGAAGCTTTCTTT CASSFWGRDDTEAFF
TRBJ2-1 TRBD2 TRBV4-1 NA TGCGCCAGCAGCCAAGAACCCCCCGGGGTCCGGGGGGGCCAATCCCCCTACAATGAGCAGTTCTTC CASSQEPPGVRGGQSPYNEQFF
TRBJ2-7 TRBD2 TRBV5-1 NA TGCGCCAGCAGTCGAACCGGACTAGCGGGAGGGGAAGAGCAGTACTTC CASSRTGLAGGEEQYF
TRBJ2-1 NA TRBV25-1 NA TGTGCCAGCAGTGTGAGGACTGAGCAGTTCTTC CASSVRTEQFF
TRBJ1-1 NA TRBV5-8 NA TGTGCCAGCAGCTTATTGGTGAACACTGAAGCTTTCTTT CASSLLVNTEAFF
TRBJ2-2 NA TRBV9 NA TGTGCCAGCAGCGGACGTAATAGATTCTCCGGGGAGCTGTTTTTT CASSGRNRFSGELFF